A selection of T cell receptor beta chains follows, all from one sample in a study of cytomegalovirus exposure and HLA in healthy donors. Generated by immunoSEQ multiplex PCR, the TCRdb table keeps only in-frame clones and is missing some. In the table there are more than 85,000 clones, around 87% of which are singletons. The material sequenced was PBMCs. These receptor sequences come from a man aged 40-49 years in good health and CMV-seronegative. The CDR3 runs from the conserved cysteine through the conserved F or W.

length: 13
J: TRBJ1-2
V: TRBV29-1
CDR3: CSVGGVGPIGYTF

length: 17
J: TRBJ2-1
V: TRBV2
CDR3: CASSASGGLSPYNEQFF

length: 14
J: TRBJ1-2
V: TRBV5-6
CDR3: CASSLDGGPYGYTF

length: 12
J: TRBJ1-1
V: TRBV6-6
CDR3: CASSYPDTEAFF

length: 13
J: TRBJ2-7
V: TRBV28
CDR3: CASSIGGNYEQYF

length: 12
J: TRBJ1-5
V: TRBV30
CDR3: CAWRASNQPQHF

length: 14
J: TRBJ1-2
V: TRBV27
CDR3: CASRADRVDYGYTF

length: 13
J: TRBJ2-3
V: TRBV6-1
CDR3: CASSGYRADTQYF

length: 13
J: TRBJ1-1
V: TRBV7-2
CDR3: CASSLNREGEAFF

length: 13
J: TRBJ1-6
V: TRBV27
CDR3: CASSLRFASPLHF

length: 17
J: TRBJ1-1
V: TRBV7-6
CDR3: CASSLELRQGADTEAFF

length: 15
J: TRBJ2-3
V: TRBV27
CDR3: CASSFIAEGTDTQYF

length: 13
J: TRBJ2-1
V: TRBV28
CDR3: CASSFFSSGVAVF

length: 15
J: TRBJ1-4
V: TRBV6-5
CDR3: CASSVYRATNEKLFF

length: 15
J: TRBJ2-7
V: TRBV4-3
CDR3: CASSQGQAGSYEQYF

length: 15
J: TRBJ1-2
V: TRBV4-2
CDR3: CASSQGTGSNYGYTF

length: 15
J: TRBJ2-1
V: TRBV28
CDR3: CASSFSTSLYNEQFF

length: 15
J: TRBJ2-7
V: TRBV5-4
CDR3: CASSGPGQGSYEQYF

length: 14
J: TRBJ2-5
V: TRBV5-1
CDR3: CASSYTGTQETQYF

length: 15
J: TRBJ2-7
V: TRBV27
CDR3: CASSPWTGGAYEQYF

length: 13
J: TRBJ2-1
V: TRBV15
CDR3: CATSRWGRGEQFF

length: 12
J: TRBJ1-5
V: TRBV29-1
CDR3: CTQGGRNQPQHF

length: 14
J: TRBJ2-7
V: TRBV6-6
CDR3: CASSYSTGNHEQYF

length: 13
J: TRBJ2-3
V: TRBV5-1
CDR3: CASSLDITDTQYF